This passage covers 24 T cell receptor beta chains from one sample sequenced in a study of blood T cell repertoires in COVID-19. The protocol was immunoSEQ multiplex PCR, while the TCRdb copy is restricted to in-frame clones and leaves out a portion. This repertoire shows 250,000 or so clones, approximately 89% found once; its top ten account for 4% to 5%. Sequencing input: peripheral blood. The receptors were sampled from a woman aged 40-49 years who had recovered from COVID-19.

The genes are TRBV10-3 and TRBJ2-1; D ambiguous. CDR3 length: 15 amino acids. The germline gives CDR1 ENHRY, CDR2 SYGVKD. V was pared by 8 bases and J by 7 bases, with 21 bases between. The DNA for the CDR3 is TGTGCCATCGGTAACAACGTTAAAGTGGCTAATGAGCAGTTCTTC. It encodes CAIGNNVKVANEQFF.

The rearrangement joins TRBV5-1 to TRBJ2-3; 9 nucleotides agree with TRBD1. In germline, CDR1 is SGHRS, CDR2 YFSETQ. Trimming took 4 bases from V and 3 from J; bases not matched to a gene: 3. This CDR3 region has 14 residues. CDR3 in DNA: TGCGCCAGCAGCCAGGGGACAGGGACAGATACGCAGTATTTT. This gives the protein CASSQGTGTDTQYF.

The rearrangement uses TRBV10-3 and TRBJ2-2; 8 positions agree with TRBD2. V shed 0 bases and J 4 bases; nucleotides not matched to a gene: 16. Germline V gene lookup returns CDR1 ENHRY and CDR2 SYGVKD. The CDR3 length is 20 residues. DNA of the CDR3: TGTGCCATCAGTGAGTCCGGCGGGGGGCACTCCCTCGCATTCACCGGGGAGCTGTTTTTT. It is translated as CAISESGGGHSLAFTGELFF.

This sequence joins TRBV5-1 and TRBJ2-5, with 7 bases that match TRBD2. Germline V gives CDR1 SGHRS, CDR2 YFSETQ. J was trimmed by 0 bases and V by 5 bases; bases with no gene match: 4. CDR3 length: 14 amino acids. The CDR3 coding sequence is TGCGCCAGCAGGTACACTAGCGACCAAGAGACCCAGTACTTC. Translating gives CASRYTSDQETQYF.

The chain is built from TRBV12-3 or TRBV12-4 and TRBJ1-1; no clear D. V lost 5 bases and J lost 5, with 12 bases in between. The CDR3 runs to 13 residues. The CDR3 sequence is CASSPSGVTEAFF. DNA of the CDR3: TGTGCCAGCAGTCCGAGCGGAGTTACTGAAGCTTTCTTT.

This sequence joins TRBV2 and TRBJ2-1, with TRBD2 matching over 7 bases. Trimming cost V 4 bases and J 4 bases; bases outside gene matches: 4. Germline V CDR1 and CDR2: SNHLY, FYNNEI. The length of the CDR3 is 14 residues. CDR3 protein: CASSASSGYNEQFF. Written as DNA, the CDR3 is TGTGCCAGCAGTGCGTCTAGCGGATACAATGAGCAGTTCTTC.

The rearrangement links TRBV18 to TRBJ2-3, with D possibly TRBD2 on 5 matching bases. Between the trimmed V and J ends, which lost 6 bases and 2 bases, there was a span of 15 bases. CDR1 KGHSH and CDR2 LQKENI come from the germline V gene. The CDR3 is 15 residues long. The CDR3 DNA follows: TGTGCCAGCTCGGGTGTCCGGGGTTACACAGATACGCAGTATTTT. It encodes CASSGVRGYTDTQYF. The whole variable domain, filled in from reference TRBV18 and TRBJ2-3, reads NAGVMQNPRHLVRRRGQEARLRCSPMKGHSHVYWYRQLPEEGLKFMVYLQKENIIDESGMPKERFSAEFPKEGPSILRIQQVVRGDSAAYFCASSGVRGYTDTQYFGPGTRLTVL.

This chain uses TRBV6-5 with TRBJ1-2, with D possibly matching TRBD1 (6 bases). Per germline, CDR1 MNHEY and CDR2 SVGAGI. The V and J ends lost 6 bases and 0 bases respectively, with 8 bases between them. The CDR3 spans 13 residues. The CDR3 protein is CASRRTANYGYTF. In nucleotides, the CDR3 is TGTGCCAGCAGACGGACAGCTAACTATGGCTACACCTTC.

The chain employs TRBV6-4 and TRBJ1-3, with D tentatively TRBD1 (6 bases). The CDR3 is 14 amino acids. The V gene lost 8 bases and the J gene lost 2 bases, with 13 bases spanning the gap. Germline CDR1 and CDR2: MRHNA and SNTAGT. The CDR3 reads CASAEGGAGNTIYF. As DNA, the CDR3 is TGTGCCAGCGCAGAGGGGGGGGCTGGAAACACCATATATTTT.

The CDR3 protein is CASSMRGGGSNQPQHF. For the CDR3, the DNA is TGTGCCAGTAGTATGAGAGGGGGAGGGAGCAATCAGCCCCAGCATTTT. The chain carries TRBV19 and TRBJ1-5; TRBD1 might be the D (6 bases). This CDR3 contains 16 residues. Germline V gene lookup returns CDR1 LNHDA and CDR2 SQIVND (reference sequence). Trimming pared 3 bases from V and 1 base from J, leaving 13 bases between.

The rearrangement uses TRBV2 and TRBJ2-2; 9 bases align to TRBD1. Germline CDR1 is SNHLY and CDR2 is FYNNEI. The CDR3 contains 15 residues. V trimming: 7 bases; J trimming: 4 bases; junction bases outside the gene matches: 7. As DNA, the CDR3 is TGTGCCAGCACCCTAGGGACAGGGTTCACCGGGGAGCTGTTTTTT. It is translated as CASTLGTGFTGELFF.

The chain has TRBV23-1 and TRBJ2-2, with 8 positions matching TRBD1. TRBV23-1 carries the ORF label, with uncertain function. The junction had 12 bases not matched to a gene; V was cut back by 0 bases and J by 6 bases. The CDR3 covers 18 residues. CDR3 in amino acids: CASSQSGRGPLGSGELFF. In DNA, the CDR3 is TGCGCCAGCAGTCAATCGGGCAGGGGGCCCCTGGGGTCCGGGGAGCTGTTTTTT.

The chain recombines TRBV11-2 with TRBJ1-5, with a possible D match to TRBD1 (6 bases). From germline, CDR1 is SGHAT and CDR2 FQNNGV. The length of the CDR3 is 19 residues. V lost 5 bases to trimming and J lost 3 bases, with 26 bases between them. The CDR3 loop reads CASSPPRGGGNFPNQPQHF. The CDR3 DNA sequence: TGTGCCAGCAGCCCGCCTCGGGGAGGGGGAAACTTCCCCAATCAGCCCCAGCATTTT.

V usage is TRBV6-6 and J usage is TRBJ2-2; 12 bases align to TRBD2. The CDR3 loop spans 16 amino acids. Unmatched junction bases numbered 9, after V lost 6 bases and J lost 7 bases. Germline loops: CDR1 MNHNY, CDR2 SVGAGI (reference sequence). CDR3 DNA: TGTGCCAGCAGAAGGCCTAGCGGGGGGGCGGTCGGGGAGCTGTTTTTT. It translates to CASRRPSGGAVGELFF.

The rearrangement joins TRBV7-2 to TRBJ1-5, with 11 bases aligning to TRBD1. Germline V gene lookup returns CDR1 SGHTA and CDR2 FQGNSA. There are 16 residues in the CDR3. Losses at the gene ends were 2 bases for V and 5 bases for J; bases not matched to a gene: 5. The CDR3 DNA sequence: TGTGCCAGCAGCTTAACTGGACAGGGGGCACATCAGCCCCAGCATTTT. The encoded protein is CASSLTGQGAHQPQHF.

This clone was seen more than once but under ten times. The chain recombines TRBV9 with TRBJ1-3; D is uncertain. The CDR3 has 15 amino acids. Germline values: CDR1 SGDLS, CDR2 YYNGEE. Trimming shortened V by 4 bases and J by 0 bases, and 11 bases separated the two germline ends. CDR3 nucleotide sequence: TGTGCCAGCAGCCTCTGGGGAGTCTCTGGAAACACCATATATTTT. Translated, it gives CASSLWGVSGNTIYF.

This chain connects TRBV28 to TRBJ2-2, with unresolved D. The germline V gene has CDR1 MDHEN and CDR2 SYDVKM. With 6 bases removed from V and 7 bases from J, the gap between germline ends came to 12 bases. This CDR3 region has 13 residues. The CDR3 coding sequence is TGTGCCAGCAGCCATCAGGTCTACGGGGAGCTGTTTTTT. Amino acid sequence: CASSHQVYGELFF.

This chain connects TRBV11-3 to TRBJ2-1; possibly TRBD1 for D (6 bases). V lost 4 bases and J lost 7, with 14 bases in between. The V gene's germline CDR1 is SGHNT and CDR2 YENEEA. This CDR3 comprises 14 residues. Here the CDR3 reads CASSSYGDKNEQFF. The CDR3 DNA is TGTGCCAGCAGCTCCTATGGGGACAAAAATGAGCAGTTCTTC. The entire variable domain, with the rest obtained from reference TRBV11-3 and TRBJ2-1, is as follows: EAGVVQSPRYKIIEKKQPVAFWCNPISGHNTLYWYLQNLGQGPELLIRYENEEAVDDSQLPKDRFSAERLKGVDSTLKIQPAELGDSAVYLCASSSYGDKNEQFFGPGTRLTVL.

The V and J genes are TRBV18 and TRBJ2-5; 9 bases are shared with TRBD2. The V gene's germline CDR1 is KGHSH and CDR2 LQKENI. The CDR3 runs 15 residues. V was clipped by 3 bases and J by 3 bases; unmatched bases: 5. Here the CDR3 DNA reads TGTGCCAGCTCACCTAGCGGGAGCAGAGAAGAGACCCAGTACTTC. Its translation is CASSPSGSREETQYF.

The chain carries TRBV27 and TRBJ2-7; 11 bases are a match to TRBD1. From germline, CDR1 is MNHEY and CDR2 SMNVEV (reference sequence). This CDR3 is built from 20 residues. The V segment lost 5 bases and the J segment 3 bases; nucleotides outside the gene matches: 21. CDR3 nucleotides: TGTGCCAGCAGTCCAATTCCGGGGACAGGGGGTAAATTACAATTCTACGAGCAGTACGTC. It yields the protein CASSPIPGTGGKLQFYEQYV.

The chain recombines TRBV21-1 with TRBJ2-3; TRBD1 was called by the table and not checked on the DNA. TRBV21-1 constitutes a pseudogene. The CDR3 runs to 19 residues. The CDR3 reads CASSSRSYTGTENTDTQYF. The CDR3 nucleotides are TGTGCCAGCAGCAGCAGATCTTACACCGGGACAGAAAACACAGATACGCAGTATTTT.

This rearrangement joins TRBV2 to TRBJ2-3; D uncertain. The CDR3 totals 12 residues. V was clipped by 4 bases and J by 3 bases, with 5 bases between them. The germline V gene encodes CDR1 SNHLY and CDR2 FYNNEI. The CDR3 protein is CASSGQTDTQYF. DNA for the CDR3: TGTGCCAGCAGTGGCCAGACAGATACGCAGTATTTT.

The V and J genes are TRBV10-1 and TRBJ1-1, with D possibly being TRBD1 (6 bases). The germline CDR1 and CDR2 sequences are WNHNN and SYGVQD (reference sequence). The CDR3 extends over 13 amino acids. Trimming shortened V by 7 bases and J by 1 base, and 10 bases separated the two germline ends. The CDR3 loop reads CASKGRGNTEAFF. The CDR3 DNA reads as TGCGCCAGCAAAGGCAGGGGGAACACTGAAGCTTTCTTT.

The V gene is TRBV18, the J gene TRBJ1-5; D might be TRBD1 (6 bases). This CDR3 has 15 residues. Per germline, CDR1 KGHSH and CDR2 LQKENI. The germline V and J ends were trimmed by 3 bases and 2 bases, with 11 bases remaining between them. Here the CDR3 DNA reads TGTGCCAGCTCACCCCAAGGGGGGGGCAATCAGCCCCAGCATTTT. Its translation is CASSPQGGGNQPQHF.